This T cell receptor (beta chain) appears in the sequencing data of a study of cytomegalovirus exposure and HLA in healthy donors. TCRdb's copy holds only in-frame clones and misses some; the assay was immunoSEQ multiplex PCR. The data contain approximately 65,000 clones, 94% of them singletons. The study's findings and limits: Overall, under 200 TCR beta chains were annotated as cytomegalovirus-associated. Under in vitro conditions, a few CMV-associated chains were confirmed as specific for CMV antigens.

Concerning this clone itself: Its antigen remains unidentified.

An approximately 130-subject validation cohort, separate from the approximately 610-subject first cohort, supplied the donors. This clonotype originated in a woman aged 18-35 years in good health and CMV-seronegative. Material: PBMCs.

In nucleotides, the CDR3 is TGTGCCAGCACCCCCCCCGCGGGACTAGCGGGAAGCACAGATACGCAGTATTTT. It encodes CASTPPAGLAGSTDTQYF. V and J are TRBV5-4 and TRBJ2-3, with 13 bases identical to TRBD2. From germline, CDR1 is SGHNT and CDR2 YYREEE (reference sequence). This CDR3 has 18 amino acids. The V and J ends lost 6 bases and 0 bases, in that order; junction bases with no gene match: 10.